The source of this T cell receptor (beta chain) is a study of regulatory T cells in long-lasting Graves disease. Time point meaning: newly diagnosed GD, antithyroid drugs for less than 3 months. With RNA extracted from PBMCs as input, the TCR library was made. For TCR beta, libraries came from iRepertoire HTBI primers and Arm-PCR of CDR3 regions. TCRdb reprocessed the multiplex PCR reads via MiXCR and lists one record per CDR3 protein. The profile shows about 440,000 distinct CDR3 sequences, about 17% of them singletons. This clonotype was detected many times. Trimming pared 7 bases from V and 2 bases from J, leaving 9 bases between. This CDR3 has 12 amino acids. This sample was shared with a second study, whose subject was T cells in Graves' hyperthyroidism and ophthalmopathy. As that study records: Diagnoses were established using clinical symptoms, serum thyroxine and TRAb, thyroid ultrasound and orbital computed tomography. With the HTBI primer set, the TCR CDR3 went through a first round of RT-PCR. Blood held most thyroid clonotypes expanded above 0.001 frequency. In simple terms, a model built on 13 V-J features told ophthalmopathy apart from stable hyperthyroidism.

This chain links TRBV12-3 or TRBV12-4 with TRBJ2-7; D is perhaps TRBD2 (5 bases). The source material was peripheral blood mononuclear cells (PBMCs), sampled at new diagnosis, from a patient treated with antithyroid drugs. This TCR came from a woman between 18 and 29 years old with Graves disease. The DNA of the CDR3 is TGTGCCAGCACCCCCGGGGCCTACGAGCAGTACTTC. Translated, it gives CASTPGAYEQYF.